These T cell receptor beta chains were read from a single sample in a study of T cells in Graves' hyperthyroidism and ophthalmopathy. TCRdb processed the multiplex PCR reads anew with MiXCR; each CDR3 protein has one entry. The sample lists some 760,000 distinct CDR3 sequences, around 13% seen once, with more than 8.5% in the top ten. The sequencing input was blood. Receptors were obtained from a woman between 18 and 30 years old with Graves' hyperthyroidism. Both conserved end residues are part of each CDR3. Fields, in order: clone size, D gene, J gene, V gene, CDR3 protein, CDR3 DNA. A D gene is named only where the DNA matches it firmly. The size entry is marked missing in some rows and otherwise reads once, few, many or a size class.

clone_size: many
d_call: -
j_call: TRBJ2-1
v_call: TRBV20-1
cdr3_aa: CSTEGLYNEQFF
cdr3_nt: TGCAGTACCGAGGGTCTCTACAATGAGCAGTTCTTC

clone_size: -
d_call: -
j_call: TRBJ2-2
v_call: TRBV28
cdr3_aa: CASSFSYGAGTGELFF
cdr3_nt: TGTGCCAGCAGTTTCTCCTACGGGGCCGGCACCGGGGAGCTGTTTTTT

clone_size: many
d_call: -
j_call: TRBJ2-7
v_call: TRBV2
cdr3_aa: CASRGHPITDEQYF
cdr3_nt: TGTGCCAGCCGCGGACACCCCATTACGGACGAGCAGTACTTC

clone_size: few
d_call: -
j_call: TRBJ2-1
v_call: TRBV20-1
cdr3_aa: CSASRAIGGYNEQFF
cdr3_nt: TGCAGTGCTTCCAGGGCCATAGGGGGCTACAATGAGCAGTTCTTC

clone_size: -
d_call: TRBD1
j_call: TRBJ1-2
v_call: TRBV11-2
cdr3_aa: CASSRTPPGTGATYGYTF
cdr3_nt: TGTGCCAGCAGCCGAACCCCTCCCGGGACAGGGGCAACCTATGGCTACACCTTC

clone_size: many
d_call: TRBD1
j_call: TRBJ1-1
v_call: TRBV10-3
cdr3_aa: CAISTTGGKNTEAFF
cdr3_nt: TGTGCCATCAGTACGACAGGGGGTAAGAACACTGAAGCTTTCTTT

clone_size: -
d_call: TRBD2
j_call: TRBJ2-3
v_call: TRBV4-1
cdr3_aa: CATKGRGTDTQYF
cdr3_nt: TGCGCCACCAAGGGGAGGGGTACAGATACGCAGTATTTT

clone_size: many
d_call: -
j_call: TRBJ2-4
v_call: TRBV3-1
cdr3_aa: CASSQDSIQYF
cdr3_nt: TGTGCCAGCAGCCAAGACAGCATTCAGTACTTC

clone_size: many
d_call: -
j_call: TRBJ1-1
v_call: TRBV28
cdr3_aa: CASNTFRQVKAFF
cdr3_nt: TGTGCCAGCAACACCTTTCGACAGGTCAAAGCTTTCTTT

clone_size: -
d_call: TRBD1
j_call: TRBJ1-4
v_call: TRBV6-1
cdr3_aa: CASSAFPDRGLGEKLFF
cdr3_nt: TGTGCCAGCAGCGCCTTCCCTGACAGGGGGCTTGGTGAAAAACTGTTTTTT